Listed here is a single T cell receptor (beta chain). Its target is not known. Data came from immunoSEQ multiplex PCR; TCRdb stores just in-frame clones and leaves some out. This table holds about 120,000 clones, about 90% found once. The record originates from a study of T cell responses to AZD1222 COVID-19 vaccine. On the study more broadly: Pooling covered second doses at about 4 or about 12 weeks.

Study-wide points: Across spike, vaccine-associated CD4 TCRs were found, dominant at 160-218 and 743-854. A reported finding is that nearly half of spike-specific TCRs target unmutated variant regions. White British donors predominated, females outnumbered males, and clonal diversity was possibly underestimated.

This TCR derives from an adult in good health. The sample was peripheral blood, taken on day 0 of AZD1222 vaccination.

The chain's CDR3 is CASSLEAGVNNEQFF. In DNA form, the CDR3 reads TGCGCCAGCAGCTTGGAGGCGGGAGTGAACAATGAGCAGTTCTTC. The chain joins TRBV5-1 to TRBJ2-1; 7 positions match TRBD2. The J segment lost 5 bases and the V segment lost 0 bases, leaving 5 bases of the junction unmatched. Germline V gene lookup returns CDR1 SGHRS and CDR2 YFSETQ. The CDR3 length is 15 residues.